This T cell receptor (beta chain) is drawn from a study of metastatic and nonmetastatic thyroid tumors. Background on the study: A comparison of repertoires was made across blood and tumor or nodule tissue from malignant and benign thyroid patients.

The CDR3 runs to 15 residues. V was cut by 5 bases and J by 1 base, with 15 bases left in between. Germline V CDR1 and CDR2: LNHDA, SQIVND (reference sequence). No treatment had been given to any patient before thyroid surgery. This clone was seen at least ten times. Its antigen remains unknown. Findings and limits, study-wide: It was reported that TCR beta diversity was significantly higher in malignant thyroid tumors than benign nodules, in blood and tumor.

MiXCR re-clonotyped the PCR reads for TCRdb. Found here are more than 15,000 clones, 16% of them singletons; the top ten hold 15% to 20%. Sequences were obtained from blood. The rearrangement links TRBV19 to TRBJ2-7; D not certain. The sequence came from a male donor with papillary thyroid cancer or a benign thyroid nodule (not recorded which). Some clones in this sample may be carry-over from other donors' samples. The CDR3: CASSPWFQDSYEQYF. The DNA for the CDR3 is TGTGCCAGTAGTCCCTGGTTTCAGGATTCCTACGAGCAGTACTTC.